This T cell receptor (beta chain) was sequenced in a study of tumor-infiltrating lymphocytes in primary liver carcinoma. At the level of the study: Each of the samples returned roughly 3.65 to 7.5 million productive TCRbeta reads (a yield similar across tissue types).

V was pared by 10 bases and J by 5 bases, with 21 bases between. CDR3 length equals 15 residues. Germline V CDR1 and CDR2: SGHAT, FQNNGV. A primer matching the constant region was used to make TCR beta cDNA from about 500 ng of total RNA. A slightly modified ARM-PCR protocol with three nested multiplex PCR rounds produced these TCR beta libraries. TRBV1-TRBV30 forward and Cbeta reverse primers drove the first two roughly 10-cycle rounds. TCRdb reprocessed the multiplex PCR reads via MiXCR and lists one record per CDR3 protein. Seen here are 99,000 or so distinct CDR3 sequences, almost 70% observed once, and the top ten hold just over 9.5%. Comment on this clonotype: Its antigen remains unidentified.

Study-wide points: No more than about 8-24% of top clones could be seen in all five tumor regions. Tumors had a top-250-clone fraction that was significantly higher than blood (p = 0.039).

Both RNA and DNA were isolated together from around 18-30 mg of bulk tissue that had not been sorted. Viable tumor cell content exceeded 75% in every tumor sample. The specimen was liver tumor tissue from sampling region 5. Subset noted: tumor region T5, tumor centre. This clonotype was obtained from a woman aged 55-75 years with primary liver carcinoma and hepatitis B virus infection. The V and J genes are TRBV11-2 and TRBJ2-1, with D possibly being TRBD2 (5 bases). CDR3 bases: TGTGCCACTAGCTCGCCGGGATTATGGGACAATGAGCAGTTCTTC. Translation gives CATSSPGLWDNEQFF.